This TCR beta chain was sequenced for a study of identical twins. One entry per CDR3 protein, called by TCRdb with MiXCR from the 5' RACE reads. The sample shows around 240,000 distinct CDR3 sequences, more than 9% of them seen only once. General study points: Twin pairs had excess sharing that was weaker in beta out-of-frame sequences.

In its sample, this clonotype was seen many times. What it binds is not known. Unmatched junction bases numbered 5, after V lost 4 bases and J lost 7 bases. This CDR3 is 14 amino acids long. CDR1 and CDR2 from the germline V gene are DFQATT and SNEGSKA (reference sequence). This receptor was taken from a man in his fifties or sixties in good health. The V and J genes are TRBV20-1 and TRBJ1-4, with TRBD1 matching 11 bases. Sequences were obtained from memory T cells sorted from blood. The CDR3 bases are TGCAGTGCTACGCCCGGGACAGGGGGTGAAAAACTGTTTTTT. It is translated as CSATPGTGGEKLFF.